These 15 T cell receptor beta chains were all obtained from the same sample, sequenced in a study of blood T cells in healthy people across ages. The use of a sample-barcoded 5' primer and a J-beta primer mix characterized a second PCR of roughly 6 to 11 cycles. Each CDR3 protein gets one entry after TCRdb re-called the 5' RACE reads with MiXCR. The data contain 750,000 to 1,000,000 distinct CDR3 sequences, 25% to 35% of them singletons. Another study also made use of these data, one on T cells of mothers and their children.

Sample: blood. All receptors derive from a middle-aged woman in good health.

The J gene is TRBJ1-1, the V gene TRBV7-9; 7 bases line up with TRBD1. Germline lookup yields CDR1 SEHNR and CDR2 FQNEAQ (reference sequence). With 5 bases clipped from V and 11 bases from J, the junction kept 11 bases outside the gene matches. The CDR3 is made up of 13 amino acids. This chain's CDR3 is CASSTRQGLDAFF. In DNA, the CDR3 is TGTGCCAGCAGCACTCGACAGGGCTTAGACGCTTTCTTT.

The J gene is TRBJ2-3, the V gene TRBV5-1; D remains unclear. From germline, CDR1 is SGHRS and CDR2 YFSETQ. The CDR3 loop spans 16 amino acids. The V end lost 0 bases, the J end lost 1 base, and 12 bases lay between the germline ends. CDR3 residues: CASSLGNGGRTDTQYF. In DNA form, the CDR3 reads TGCGCCAGCAGCTTGGGTAATGGCGGCCGCACAGATACGCAGTATTTT.

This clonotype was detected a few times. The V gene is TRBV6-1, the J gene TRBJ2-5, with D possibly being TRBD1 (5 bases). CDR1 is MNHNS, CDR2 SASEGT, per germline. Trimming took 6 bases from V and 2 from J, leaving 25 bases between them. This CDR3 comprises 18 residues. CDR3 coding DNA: TGTGCCAGCAGGAAAGGGGTCGGGCCTTGGGGTTTACAAGAGACCCAGTACTTC. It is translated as CASRKGVGPWGLQETQYF.

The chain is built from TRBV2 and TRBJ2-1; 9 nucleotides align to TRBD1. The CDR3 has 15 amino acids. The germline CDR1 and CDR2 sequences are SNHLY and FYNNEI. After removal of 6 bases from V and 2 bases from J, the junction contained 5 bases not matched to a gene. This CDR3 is CASSAGTGPYNEQFF. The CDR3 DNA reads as TGTGCCAGCAGCGCCGGGACAGGGCCCTACAATGAGCAGTTCTTC.

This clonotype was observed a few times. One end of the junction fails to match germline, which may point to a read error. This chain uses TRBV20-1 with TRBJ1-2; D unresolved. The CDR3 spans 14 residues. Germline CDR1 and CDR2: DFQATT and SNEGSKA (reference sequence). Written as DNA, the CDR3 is TGCAGTGCAAGAGGTCCGGGCAGGTTCTGTGGCTACACCTTC. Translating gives CSARGPGRFCGYTF.

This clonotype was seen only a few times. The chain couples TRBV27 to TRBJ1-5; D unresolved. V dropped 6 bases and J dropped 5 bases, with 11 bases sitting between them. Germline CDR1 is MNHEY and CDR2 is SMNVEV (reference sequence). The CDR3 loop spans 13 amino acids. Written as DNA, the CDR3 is TGTGCCAGCAGGGAATGGAGTGATCAGCCCCAGCATTTT. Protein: CASREWSDQPQHF.

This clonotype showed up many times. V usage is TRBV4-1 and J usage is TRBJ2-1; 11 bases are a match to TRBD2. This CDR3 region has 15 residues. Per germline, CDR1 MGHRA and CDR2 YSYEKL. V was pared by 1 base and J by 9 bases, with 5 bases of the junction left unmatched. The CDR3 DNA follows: TGCGCCAGCAGCCAAGTAGCGGGGGGGCGCGGTGAGCAGTTCTTC. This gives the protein CASSQVAGGRGEQFF.

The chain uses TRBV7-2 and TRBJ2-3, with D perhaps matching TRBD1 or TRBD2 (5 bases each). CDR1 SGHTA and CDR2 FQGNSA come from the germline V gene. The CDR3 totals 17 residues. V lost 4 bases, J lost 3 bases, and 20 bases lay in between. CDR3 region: CASSSLRGTISTDTQYF. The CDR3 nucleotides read TGTGCCAGCAGCTCCCTTCGGGGCACCATTTCAACAGATACGCAGTATTTT.

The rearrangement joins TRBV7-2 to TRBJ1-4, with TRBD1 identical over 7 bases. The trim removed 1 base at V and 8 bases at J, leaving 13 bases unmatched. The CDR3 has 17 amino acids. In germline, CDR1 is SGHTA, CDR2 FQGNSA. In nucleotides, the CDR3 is TGTGCCAGCAGCTTAGGCTTAACAGGGGATGTGAAAGAAAAACTGTTTTTT. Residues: CASSLGLTGDVKEKLFF.

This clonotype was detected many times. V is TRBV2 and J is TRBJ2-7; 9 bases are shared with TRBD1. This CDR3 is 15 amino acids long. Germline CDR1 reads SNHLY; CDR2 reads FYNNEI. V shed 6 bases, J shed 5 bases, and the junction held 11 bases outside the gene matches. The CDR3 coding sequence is TGTGCCAGCAGGCCGGGACAGGGTATCTTCCACGAGCAGTACTTC. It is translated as CASRPGQGIFHEQYF.

CDR3: CASSPGQGRDQPQHF. For the CDR3, the DNA is TGCGCCAGCAGCCCAGGACAGGGAAGGGATCAGCCCCAGCATTTT. The J gene is TRBJ1-5, the V gene TRBV5-1; 8 bases line up with TRBD1. The J segment lost 5 bases and the V segment lost 4 bases, leaving 8 bases of the junction unmatched. Germline CDR1 is SGHRS and CDR2 is YFSETQ. The length of the CDR3 is 15 residues. Using reference TRBV5-1 and TRBJ1-5 for the parts outside the CDR3, the full variable domain is KAGVTQTPRYLIKTRGQQVTLSCSPISGHRSVSWYQQTPGQGLQFLFEYFSETQRNKGNFPGRFSGRQFSNSRSEMNVSTLELGDSALYLCASSPGQGRDQPQHFGDGTRLSIL.

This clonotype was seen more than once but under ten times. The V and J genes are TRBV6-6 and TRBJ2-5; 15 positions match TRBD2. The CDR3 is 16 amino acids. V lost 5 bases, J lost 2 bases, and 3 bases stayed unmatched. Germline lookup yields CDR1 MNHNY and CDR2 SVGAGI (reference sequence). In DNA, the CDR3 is TGTGCCAGCAGTCATGGGACTAGCGGGGGGCAAGAGACCCAGTACTTC. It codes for CASSHGTSGGQETQYF.

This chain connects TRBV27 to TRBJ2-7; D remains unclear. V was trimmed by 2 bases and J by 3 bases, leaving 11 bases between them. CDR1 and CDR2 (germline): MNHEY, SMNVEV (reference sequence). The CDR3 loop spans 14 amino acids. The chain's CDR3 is CASSLVGSYYEQYF. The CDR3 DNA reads TGTGCCAGCAGTTTAGTTGGCAGCTACTACGAGCAGTACTTC.

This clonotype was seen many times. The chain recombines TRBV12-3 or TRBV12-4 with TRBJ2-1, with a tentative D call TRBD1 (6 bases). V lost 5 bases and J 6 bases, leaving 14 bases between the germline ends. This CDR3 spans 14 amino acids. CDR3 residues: CASSSGAGVNEQFF. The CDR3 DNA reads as TGTGCCAGCAGTAGTGGGGCAGGGGTCAATGAGCAGTTCTTC.

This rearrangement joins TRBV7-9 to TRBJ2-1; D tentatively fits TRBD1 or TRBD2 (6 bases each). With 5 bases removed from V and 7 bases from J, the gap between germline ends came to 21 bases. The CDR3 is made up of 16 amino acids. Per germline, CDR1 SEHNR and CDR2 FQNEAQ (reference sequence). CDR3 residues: CASSGTGRTASNEQFF. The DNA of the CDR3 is TGTGCCAGCAGCGGAACGGGGAGGACAGCATCTAATGAGCAGTTCTTC.